This T cell receptor beta chain was identified in a study of human T cells and chemical hapten exposure. TCRdb redid the calling of the RACE reads with MiXCR, one entry per CDR3 protein. The sample includes some 110,000 distinct CDR3 sequences, 10% to 15% seen only once; the top ten take roughly 1.6%. Time point in this sample: pre-sensitization, week 0. Treatment described: therapeutic diphenylcyclopropenone sensitization with weekly scalp DPC. Trimming stripped 1 base from V and 1 base from J, with 11 bases between. CDR1 and CDR2 from the germline V gene are LNHDA and SQIVND (reference sequence). CDR3 length equals 16 residues.

The genes are TRBV19 and TRBJ1-5, with D maybe TRBD1 (5 bases). This TCR was sampled from a woman between 45 and 65 years old with alopecia areata. Some clones in this sample may be carry-over from other donors' samples. Sample: whole blood, taken in connection with sensitization to the hapten diphenylcyclopropenone (DPC). The CDR3 sequence: CASSIGTSRSNQPQHF. The CDR3 DNA follows: TGTGCCAGTAGTATAGGGACATCTAGAAGCAATCAGCCCCAGCATTTT.